A single T cell receptor (beta chain) is shown here with its context. Its antigen is unidentified. This sample is part of a study of T cells in Graves' hyperthyroidism and ophthalmopathy. Study as a whole: The blood sample was taken at first diagnosis, before treatment began.

RNA transcripts gave rise to amplified TCR beta CDR3 regions. HTBI primers were the set used in a first-round RT-PCR of the TCR CDR3. Via MiXCR, TCRdb re-called the multiplex PCR reads, giving one row per CDR3 protein. The table shows about half a million distinct CDR3 sequences, with around 15% occurring only once. This CDR3 contains 12 residues. Unmatched junction bases numbered 3, after V lost 4 bases and J lost 3 bases. Looked up from germline, CDR1 is SQVTM and CDR2 is ANQGSEA. Study-level points and caveats: The model forecast ophthalmopathy, anticipating it by a median around 6.5 months before onset. Classification by a 13 V-J model distinguished ophthalmopathy from stable hyperthyroidism.

The rearrangement joins TRBV29-1 to TRBJ2-7; 7 nucleotides match TRBD1. Sequenced input: blood. This sequence was found in a woman in her twenties or thirties with Graves' ophthalmopathy. The CDR3 DNA follows: TGCAGCGTTGGGGGGACAGTCTACGAGCAGTACTTC. Protein: CSVGGTVYEQYF.